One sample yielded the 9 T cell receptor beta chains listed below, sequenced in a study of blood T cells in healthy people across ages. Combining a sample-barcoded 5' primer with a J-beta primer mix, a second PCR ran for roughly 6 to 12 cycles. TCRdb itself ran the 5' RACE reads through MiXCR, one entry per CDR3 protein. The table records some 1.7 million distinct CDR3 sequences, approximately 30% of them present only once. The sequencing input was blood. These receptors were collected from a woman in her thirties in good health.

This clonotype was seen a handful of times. CDR3 sequence: CASSSAEGIYGYTF. The CDR3 DNA follows: TGTGCCAGCAGCTCGGCGGAGGGGATTTACGGCTACACCTTC. This chain joins TRBV12-3 or TRBV12-4 and TRBJ1-2, with TRBD1 as a possible D gene (5 bases). Trimming left V 6 bases short and J 8 bases short, with 19 bases between. The CDR3 has 14 residues.

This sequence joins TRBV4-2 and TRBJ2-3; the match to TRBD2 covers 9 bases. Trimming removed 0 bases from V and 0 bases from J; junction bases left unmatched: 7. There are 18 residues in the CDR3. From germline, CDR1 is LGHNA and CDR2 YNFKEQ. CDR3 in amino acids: CASSQEIGGGASTDTQYF. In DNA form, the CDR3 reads TGTGCCAGCAGCCAAGAGATTGGCGGGGGGGCTAGCACAGATACGCAGTATTTT.

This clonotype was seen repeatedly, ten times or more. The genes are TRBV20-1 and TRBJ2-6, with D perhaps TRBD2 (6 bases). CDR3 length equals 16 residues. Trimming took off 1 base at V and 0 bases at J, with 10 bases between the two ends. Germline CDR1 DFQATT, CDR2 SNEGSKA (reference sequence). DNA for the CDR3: TGCAGTGCTAGAGCACTGACTAGCTCTGGGGCCAACGTCCTGACTTTC. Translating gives CSARALTSSGANVLTF.

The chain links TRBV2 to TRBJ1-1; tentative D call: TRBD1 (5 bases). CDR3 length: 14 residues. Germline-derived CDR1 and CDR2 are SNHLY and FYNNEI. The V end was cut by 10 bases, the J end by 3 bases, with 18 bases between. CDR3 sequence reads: CATKPFQGYTEAFF. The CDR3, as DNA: TGTGCCACCAAGCCTTTCCAGGGATACACTGAAGCTTTCTTT.

CDR3 coding DNA: TGCAGCGGACGACTAGCGGGAGAAAGAGATACGCAGTATTTT. Protein sequence: CSGRLAGERDTQYF. This chain uses TRBV29-1 with TRBJ2-3; 12 bases match TRBD2. This CDR3 is 14 amino acids long. V lost 7 bases and J lost 5; bases outside the gene matches: 7. Per the germline V gene, CDR1 is SQVTM and CDR2 is ANQGSEA.

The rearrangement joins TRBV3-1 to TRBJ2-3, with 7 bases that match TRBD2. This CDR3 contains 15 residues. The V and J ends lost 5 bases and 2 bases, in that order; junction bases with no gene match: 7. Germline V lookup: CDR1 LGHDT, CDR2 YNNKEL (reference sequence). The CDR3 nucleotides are TGTGCCAGCAGCTACCGGGACTATAACACAGATACGCAGTATTTT. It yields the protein CASSYRDYNTDTQYF.

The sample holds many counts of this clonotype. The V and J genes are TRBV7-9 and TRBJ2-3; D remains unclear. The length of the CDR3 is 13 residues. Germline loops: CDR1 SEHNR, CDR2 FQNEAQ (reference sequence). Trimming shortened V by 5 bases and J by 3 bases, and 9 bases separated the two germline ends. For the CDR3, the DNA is TGTGCCAGCAGCCCCGATTTGACAGATACGCAGTATTTT. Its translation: CASSPDLTDTQYF.

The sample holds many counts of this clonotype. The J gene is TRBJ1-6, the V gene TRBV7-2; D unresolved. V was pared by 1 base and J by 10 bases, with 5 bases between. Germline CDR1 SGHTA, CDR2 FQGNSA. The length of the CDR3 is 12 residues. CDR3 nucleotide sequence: TGTGCCAGCAGCTTAGTAGGATCACCCCTCCACTTT. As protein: CASSLVGSPLHF.

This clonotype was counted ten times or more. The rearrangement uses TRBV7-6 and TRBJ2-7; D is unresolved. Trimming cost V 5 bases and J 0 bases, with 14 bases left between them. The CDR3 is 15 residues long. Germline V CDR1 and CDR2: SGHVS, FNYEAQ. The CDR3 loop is CASSRGGMSSYEQYF. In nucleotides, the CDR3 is TGTGCCAGCAGCCGTGGTGGCATGAGCTCCTACGAGCAGTACTTC.